This TCR beta chain was documented in a study of neurological immune-mediated disorders. Within the sample, this clonotype is medium-sized. MiXCR was run by TCRdb on the 5' RACE reads, yielding one entry per CDR3 protein. The sample yields 20,000 to 30,000 distinct CDR3 sequences, 2% to 2.5% seen once. CDR1 and CDR2 from the germline V gene are MDHEN and SYDVKM. Trimming took 4 bases from V and 2 from J, leaving 9 bases between them. The CDR3 covers 13 residues. The rearrangement links TRBV28 to TRBJ2-7; no clear D. Sequencing used PBMCs. This clonotype was sampled from a woman between 50 and 59 years old with multiple sclerosis. Here the CDR3 reads CASSSGPTYEQYF. The CDR3 bases are TGTGCCAGCAGTTCTGGACCTACCTACGAGCAGTACTTC.